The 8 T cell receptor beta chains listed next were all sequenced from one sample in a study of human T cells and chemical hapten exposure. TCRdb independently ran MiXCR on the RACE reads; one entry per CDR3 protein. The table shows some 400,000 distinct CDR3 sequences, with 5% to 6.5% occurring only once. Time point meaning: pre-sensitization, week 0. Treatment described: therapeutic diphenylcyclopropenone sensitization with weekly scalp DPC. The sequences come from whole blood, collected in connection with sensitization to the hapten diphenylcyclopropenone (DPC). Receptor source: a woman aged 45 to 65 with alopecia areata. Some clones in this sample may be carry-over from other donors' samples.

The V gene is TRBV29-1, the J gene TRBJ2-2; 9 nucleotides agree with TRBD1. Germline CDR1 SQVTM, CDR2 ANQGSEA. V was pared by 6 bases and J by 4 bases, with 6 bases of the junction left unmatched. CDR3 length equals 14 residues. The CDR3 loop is CSVPWGQGTGELFF. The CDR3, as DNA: TGCAGCGTCCCGTGGGGACAGGGCACCGGGGAGCTGTTTTTT.

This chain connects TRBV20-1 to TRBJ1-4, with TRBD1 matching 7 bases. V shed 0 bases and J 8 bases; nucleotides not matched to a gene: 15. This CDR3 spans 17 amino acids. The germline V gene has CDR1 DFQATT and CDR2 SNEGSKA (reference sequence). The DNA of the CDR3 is TGCAGTGCTAGAGATCGGCCAAACCCAGGGGGTTGGGAAAAACTGTTTTTT. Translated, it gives CSARDRPNPGGWEKLFF.

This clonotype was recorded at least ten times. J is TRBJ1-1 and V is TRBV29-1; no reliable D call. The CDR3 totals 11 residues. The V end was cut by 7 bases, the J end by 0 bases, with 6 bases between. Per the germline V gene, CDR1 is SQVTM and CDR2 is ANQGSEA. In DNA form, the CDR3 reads TGCAGCGCCCAAATGAACACTGAAGCTTTCTTT. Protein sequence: CSAQMNTEAFF.

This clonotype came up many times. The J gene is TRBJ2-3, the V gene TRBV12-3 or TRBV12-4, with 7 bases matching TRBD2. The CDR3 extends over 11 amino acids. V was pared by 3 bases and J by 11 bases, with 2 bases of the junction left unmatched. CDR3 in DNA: TGTGCCAGCAGTTTTGGACTAGAGCAGTATTTT. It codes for CASSFGLEQYF.

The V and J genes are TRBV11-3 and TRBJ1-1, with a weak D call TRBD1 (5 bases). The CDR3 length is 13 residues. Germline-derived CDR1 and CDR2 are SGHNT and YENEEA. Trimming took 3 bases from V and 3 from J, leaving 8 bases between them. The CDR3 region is CASSFDRHTEAFF. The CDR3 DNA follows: TGTGCCAGCAGCTTCGACAGACACACTGAAGCTTTCTTT.

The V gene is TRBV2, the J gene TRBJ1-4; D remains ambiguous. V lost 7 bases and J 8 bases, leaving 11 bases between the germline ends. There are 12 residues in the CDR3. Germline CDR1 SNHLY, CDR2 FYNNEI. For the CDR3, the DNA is TGTGCCAGCAACGCCCCAAGGGAAAAACTGTTTTTT. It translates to CASNAPREKLFF.

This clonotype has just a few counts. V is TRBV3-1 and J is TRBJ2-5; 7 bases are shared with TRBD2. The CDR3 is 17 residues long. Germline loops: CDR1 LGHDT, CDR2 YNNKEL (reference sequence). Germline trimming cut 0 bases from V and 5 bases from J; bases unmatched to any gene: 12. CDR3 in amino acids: CASSQDGVLAPKETQYF. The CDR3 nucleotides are TGTGCCAGCAGCCAAGATGGTGTACTAGCGCCGAAGGAGACCCAGTACTTC.

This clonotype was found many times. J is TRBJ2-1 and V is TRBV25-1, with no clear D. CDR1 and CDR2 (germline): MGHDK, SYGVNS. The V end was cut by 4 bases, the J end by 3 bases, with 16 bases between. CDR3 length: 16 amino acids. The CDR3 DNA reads TGTGCCAGCAGTGTAGTCGGAACATCTATCTACAATGAGCAGTTCTTC. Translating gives CASSVVGTSIYNEQFF. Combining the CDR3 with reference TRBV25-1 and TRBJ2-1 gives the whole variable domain EADIYQTPRYLVIGTGKKITLECSQTMGHDKMYWYQQDPGMELHLIHYSYGVNSTEKGDLSSESTVSRIRTEHFPLTLESARPSHTSQYLCASSVVGTSIYNEQFFGPGTRLTVL.